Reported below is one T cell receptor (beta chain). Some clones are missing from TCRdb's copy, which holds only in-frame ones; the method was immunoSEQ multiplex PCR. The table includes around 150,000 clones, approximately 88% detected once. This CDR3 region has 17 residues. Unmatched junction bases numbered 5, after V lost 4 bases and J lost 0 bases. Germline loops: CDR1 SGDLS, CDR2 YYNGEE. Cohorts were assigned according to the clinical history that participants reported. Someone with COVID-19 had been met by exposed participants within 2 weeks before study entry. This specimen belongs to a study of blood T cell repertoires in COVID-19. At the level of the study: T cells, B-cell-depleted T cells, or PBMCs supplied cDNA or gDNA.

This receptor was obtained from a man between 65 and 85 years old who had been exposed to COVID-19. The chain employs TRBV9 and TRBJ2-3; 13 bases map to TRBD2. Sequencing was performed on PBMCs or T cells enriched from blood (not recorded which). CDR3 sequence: CASSFGLAGVSTDTQYF. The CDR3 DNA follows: TGTGCCAGCAGCTTTGGACTAGCGGGGGTTAGCACAGATACGCAGTATTTT.